What follows are 15 T cell receptor beta chains derived from one specimen sequenced in a study of STAT3 mutations in large granular lymphocyte leukemia. The antigens for these receptors are not known. Study observations and caveats: At least one immunodominant TCR beta clonotype appeared in every T-cell large granular lymphocyte leukemia patient.

The table came from immunoSEQ multiplex PCR; TCRdb's copy has only in-frame clones and leaves some out. Here the sample spans about 4,300 clones, about 66% being singletons. The sample consisted of PBMCs. The receptors derive from a human donor with T large granular lymphocyte leukemia. Some clones in this sample may be carry-over from other donors' samples.

This chain uses TRBV7-9 with TRBJ2-6, with TRBD2 as a possible D gene (5 bases). CDR1 and CDR2 (germline): SEHNR, FQNEAQ (reference sequence). The CDR3 is made up of 14 amino acids. V dropped 4 bases and J dropped 10 bases, with 14 bases sitting between them. For the CDR3, the DNA is TGTGCCAGCAGCTCTCCGGACTGGGTGAACGTCCTGACTTTC. Translation gives CASSSPDWVNVLTF.

A few counts support this clone. The gene calls are TRBV7-9 and TRBJ2-7; D is ambiguous. Deletions cut 5 bases from V and 6 bases from J, with 11 bases between. Germline CDR1 SEHNR, CDR2 FQNEAQ (reference sequence). This CDR3 has 12 residues. The CDR3 here is CASSRTNSEQYF. The CDR3 DNA follows: TGTGCCAGCAGCCGTACGAACTCCGAGCAGTACTTC.

In its sample, this clone was seen a few times. The chain is built from TRBV18 and TRBJ1-2; 8 positions agree with TRBD1. CDR3 length equals 15 residues. V lost 3 bases and J lost 7; bases outside the gene matches: 10. Germline assignment: CDR1 KGHSH and CDR2 LQKENI. In DNA, the CDR3 is TGTGCCAGCTCACCGGGAGTGGACAGGGCCACTGGCTACACCTTC. Protein sequence: CASSPGVDRATGYTF.

The J gene is TRBJ1-2, the V gene TRBV5-6, with 7 positions matching TRBD1. V lost 4 bases and J lost 5; bases outside the gene matches: 14. Looked up from germline, CDR1 is SGHDT and CDR2 is YYEEEE. The CDR3 is made up of 16 amino acids. CDR3 amino acids: CASSAPTGKWVYGYTF. The CDR3 nucleotides read TGTGCCAGCAGCGCCCCGACAGGGAAATGGGTTTATGGCTACACCTTC.

This clone turned up a few times. V is TRBV4-3 and J is TRBJ2-3; no firm D call. The V end lost 0 bases, the J end lost 5 bases, and 6 bases lay between the germline ends. Germline lookup yields CDR1 LGHNA and CDR2 YSLEER. The CDR3 is made up of 13 amino acids. The DNA for the CDR3 is TGCGCCAGCAGCCAAGACGGCAGAGATACGCAGTATTTT. It yields the protein CASSQDGRDTQYF.

The V gene is TRBV30, the J gene TRBJ2-6; 9 bases agree with TRBD1. The CDR3 covers 17 residues. CDR1 is GTSNPN, CDR2 SVGIG, per germline (reference sequence). The trim removed 3 bases at V and 4 bases at J, leaving 10 bases unmatched. This CDR3 is CAWSRDRVGRGANVLTF. CDR3 DNA sequence: TGTGCCTGGAGCCGGGACAGGGTGGGTAGGGGGGCCAACGTCCTGACTTTC. Based on the CDR3 plus reference TRBV30 and TRBJ2-6, the full variable domain is SQTIHQWPATLVQPVGSPLSLECTVEGTSNPNLYWYRQAAGRGLQLLFYSVGIGQISSEVPQNLSASRPQDRQFILSSKKLLLSDSGFYLCAWSRDRVGRGANVLTFGAGSRLTVL.

The chain has TRBV30 and TRBJ1-2; D is perhaps TRBD1 (5 bases). CDR3 length equals 15 residues. The V gene lost 0 bases and the J gene lost 5 bases, with 16 bases spanning the gap. Per the germline V gene, CDR1 is GTSNPN and CDR2 is SVGIG (reference sequence). The CDR3 loop reads CAWSVLTLGEYGYTF. The CDR3 region has the DNA TGTGCCTGGAGTGTACTCACCCTGGGGGAATATGGCTACACCTTC.

The sample holds a few counts of this clone. The gene calls are TRBV2 and TRBJ1-4; a weak D match, TRBD1 (5 bases). V was clipped by 5 bases and J by 8 bases, with 12 bases between them. This CDR3 has 13 amino acids. Germline values: CDR1 SNHLY, CDR2 FYNNEI. The CDR3 nucleotides are TGTGCCAGCAGTCGGCAGGGTCGGGAAAAACTGTTTTTT. This sequence encodes CASSRQGREKLFF. Full variable domain (outside the CDR3, taken from reference TRBV2 and TRBJ1-4): EPEVTQTPSHQVTQMGQEVILRCVPISNHLYFYWYRQILGQKVEFLVSFYNNEISEKSEIFDDQFSVERPDGSNFTLKIRSTKLEDSAMYFCASSRQGREKLFFGSGTQLSVL.

V gene TRBV5-1 combines with J gene TRBJ2-1; D is possibly TRBD1 (5 bases). This CDR3 region has 16 residues. Germline CDR1 reads SGHRS; CDR2 reads YFSETQ. Trimming removed 4 bases from V and 8 bases from J, with 22 bases in between. This CDR3 is CASSQARSPQGDEQFF. The CDR3 bases are TGCGCCAGCAGCCAAGCACGATCCCCCCAGGGCGATGAGCAGTTCTTC.

The chain employs TRBV7-9 and TRBJ1-1; 8 bases map to TRBD1. CDR3 size: 11 residues. CDR1 is SEHNR and CDR2 is FQNEAQ in the germline V gene (reference sequence). V lost 5 bases and J lost 11; bases outside the gene matches: 4. This CDR3 reads CASSPDRVAFF. As DNA, the CDR3 is TGTGCCAGCAGCCCGGACAGGGTCGCTTTCTTT.

The chain is built from TRBV5-4 and TRBJ2-7, with D perhaps TRBD1 (6 bases). CDR1 and CDR2 from the germline V gene are SGHNT and YYREEE (reference sequence). The CDR3 totals 14 residues. Trimming shortened V by 4 bases and J by 7 bases, and 18 bases separated the two germline ends. CDR3 DNA: TGTGCCAGCAGCGCGACAGGAGTGGTGGGAGAGCAGTACTTC. Translation gives CASSATGVVGEQYF.

The rearrangement joins TRBV30 to TRBJ2-7; TRBD1 matches at 9 bases. V trimming: 0 bases; J trimming: 9 bases; junction bases outside the gene matches: 6. Germline V gene data show CDR1 as GTSNPN and CDR2 as SVGIG (reference sequence). The CDR3 is 13 residues long. The CDR3 sequence is CAWSVQGAVGQYF. In DNA, the CDR3 is TGTGCCTGGAGTGTACAGGGGGCGGTAGGGCAGTACTTC. Based on the CDR3 plus reference TRBV30 and TRBJ2-7, the full variable domain is SQTIHQWPATLVQPVGSPLSLECTVEGTSNPNLYWYRQAAGRGLQLLFYSVGIGQISSEVPQNLSASRPQDRQFILSSKKLLLSDSGFYLCAWSVQGAVGQYFGPGTRLTVT.

This clone was found a few times. The gene calls are TRBV5-6 and TRBJ2-7; D is uncertain. The CDR3 totals 13 residues. Germline CDR1 and CDR2: SGHDT and YYEEEE. The germline V and J ends were trimmed by 5 bases and 6 bases, with 15 bases remaining between them. The CDR3 DNA sequence: TGTGCCAGCAGACTGCTGGCAGGCGGCGAGCAGTACTTC. Amino acids: CASRLLAGGEQYF.

The chain uses TRBV5-1 and TRBJ1-2; no firm D call. The V end lost 0 bases, the J end lost 7 bases, and 16 bases lay between the germline ends. The CDR3 runs to 15 residues. Germline V gene sequence: CDR1 SGHRS, CDR2 YFSETQ. The CDR3 loop is CASSLEVGGARGYTF. The CDR3 coding sequence is TGCGCCAGCAGCTTGGAAGTAGGAGGAGCTCGTGGCTACACCTTC.

The CDR3 region is CASSVGGGEETQYF. The CDR3 coding sequence is TGCGCCAGCAGCGTCGGAGGGGGAGAGGAGACCCAGTACTTC. The chain joins TRBV5-1 to TRBJ2-5; the D call may be TRBD1 or TRBD2 (6 bases each). Looked up from germline, CDR1 is SGHRS and CDR2 is YFSETQ. The CDR3 sequence is 14 residues long. Trimming removed 4 bases from V and 5 bases from J, with 15 bases in between.